The 12 T cell receptor beta chains below all came from one sample that was sequenced in a study of OX40 agonist ivuxolimab in advanced cancers. Assay used: immunoSEQ multiplex PCR; TCRdb lists only in-frame clones, some missing. The repertoire holds tens of thousands of clones, with 85% to 90% as singletons. The material was CD4+ or CD8+ T cells sorted from blood, obtained in a trial of the OX40 agonist ivuxolimab. All receptors derive from an adult with an advanced solid tumor such as melanoma, head and neck, liver or kidney cancer.

V is TRBV2 and J is TRBJ1-1, with 10 bases lining up with TRBD1. Germline loops: CDR1 SNHLY, CDR2 FYNNEI. Unmatched junction bases numbered 14, after V lost 0 bases and J lost 4 bases. The CDR3 has 19 amino acids. The CDR3 nucleotides are TGTGCCAGCAGTGAAGCCCCGCGGACAGGGGGTCTACCGAGCACTGAAGCTTTCTTT. Its translation: CASSEAPRTGGLPSTEAFF.

This chain connects TRBV2 to TRBJ2-7; 15 bases are shared with TRBD2. CDR1 SNHLY and CDR2 FYNNEI come from the germline V gene. The V segment lost 6 bases and the J segment 3 bases; nucleotides outside the gene matches: 12. CDR3 length: 18 amino acids. The CDR3: CASRGGRTSGRALYEQYF. DNA for the CDR3: TGTGCCAGCAGGGGAGGGAGGACTAGCGGGAGGGCTCTCTACGAGCAGTACTTC.

V usage is TRBV2 and J usage is TRBJ1-1, with D possibly TRBD1 on 5 matching bases. CDR3 length: 13 residues. Germline CDR1 and CDR2: SNHLY and FYNNEI. Trimming left V 7 bases short and J 2 bases short, with 11 bases between. The CDR3 sequence: CASNGHPNTEAFF. The DNA of the CDR3 is TGTGCCAGCAACGGACATCCCAACACTGAAGCTTTCTTT.

V and J are TRBV6-9 and TRBJ1-1; maybe TRBD1 (6 bases). The germline V gene has CDR1 MNHGY and CDR2 SVAAGI. Trimming took off 3 bases at V and 12 bases at J, with 17 bases between the two ends. The CDR3 has 13 residues. The CDR3 DNA reads as TGTGCCAGCAGTTACTCCGTGGACAGCAGATCTTTCTTT. It specifies CASSYSVDSRSFF.

There are a few counts of this clone. The J gene is TRBJ1-1, the V gene TRBV30; D might be TRBD1 (5 bases). Germline loops: CDR1 GTSNPN, CDR2 SVGIG (reference sequence). V lost 2 bases, J lost 13 bases, and 26 bases lay in between. CDR3 length equals 15 residues. The CDR3 loop reads CAWSSGALGGNGVFF. DNA for the CDR3: TGTGCCTGGAGTAGTGGGGCCCTTGGGGGGAACGGGGTTTTCTTT.

The gene calls are TRBV6-6 and TRBJ2-7; D is ambiguous. CDR1 and CDR2 (germline): MNHNY, SVGAGI (reference sequence). V was trimmed by 5 bases and J by 0 bases, leaving 8 bases between them. CDR3 size: 13 residues. CDR3 amino acids: CASSRALSYEQYF. The CDR3 DNA reads as TGTGCCAGCAGTAGGGCTCTCTCCTACGAGCAGTACTTC.

The CDR3 sequence is CASRRGQGAGNEQFF. The DNA of the CDR3 is TGTGCCAGCAGGCGGGGACAGGGGGCAGGCAATGAGCAGTTCTTC. The chain combines TRBV4-2 with TRBJ2-1; 12 bases align to TRBD1. Germline CDR1 reads LGHNA; CDR2 reads YNFKEQ. With V trimmed by 6 bases and J by 6 bases, 6 bases remained unmatched. The CDR3 has 15 residues.

This chain connects TRBV5-8 to TRBJ2-7; D not certain. CDR3 length equals 14 residues. Trimming stripped 4 bases from V and 4 bases from J, with 15 bases between. Germline V gene data show CDR1 as SGHTS and CDR2 as YDEGEE. CDR3 in DNA: TGTGCCAGCAGCCTTCCCGGGTCCTCATACGAGCAGTACTTC. This encodes CASSLPGSSYEQYF.

The CDR3 nucleotides are TGTGCCAGCAGCTTAAGGACTAACACCGGGGAGCTGTTTTTT. Protein product: CASSLRTNTGELFF. The V and J genes are TRBV7-8 and TRBJ2-2, with D tentatively TRBD2 (5 bases). Germline CDR1 and CDR2: SGHVS and FQNEAQ. The CDR3 loop spans 14 amino acids. The V end was cut by 2 bases, the J end by 2 bases, with 6 bases between. Based on the CDR3 plus reference TRBV7-8 and TRBJ2-2, the full variable domain is GAGVSQSPRYKVAKRGQDVALRCDPISGHVSLFWYQQALGQGPEFLTYFQNEAQLDKSGLPSDRFFAERPEGSVSTLKIQRTQQEDSAVYLCASSLRTNTGELFFGEGSRLTVL.

The V and J genes are TRBV19 and TRBJ1-5; D not resolved. The V end was cut by 3 bases, the J end by 0 bases, with 6 bases between. The CDR3 length is 14 residues. The V gene's germline CDR1 is LNHDA and CDR2 SQIVND (reference sequence). The CDR3 protein is CASSMSSSNQPQHF. DNA of the CDR3: TGTGCCAGTAGTATGTCCAGTAGCAATCAGCCCCAGCATTTT.

This clone was picked up one time. The chain couples TRBV18 to TRBJ2-7; D may be TRBD2 (5 bases). CDR3 length equals 15 residues. Trimming left V 0 bases short and J 3 bases short, with 12 bases between. In germline, CDR1 is KGHSH, CDR2 LQKENI. CDR3 nucleotides: TGTGCCAGCTCACCACCCACTAGTATGGGCTACGAGCAGTACTTC. Translation: CASSPPTSMGYEQYF.

CDR3: CASSVRGLWGTGELFF. The CDR3 DNA reads TGTGCCAGCAGTGTCCGGGGACTTTGGGGGACCGGGGAGCTGTTTTTT. This sequence joins TRBV2 and TRBJ2-2; D is possibly TRBD2 (6 bases). CDR1 SNHLY and CDR2 FYNNEI come from the germline V gene. The V end was cut by 4 bases, the J end by 5 bases, with 17 bases between. This CDR3 has 16 residues.